Listed below are T cell receptor beta chains from one sample, sequenced in a study of monozygotic twins with inflammatory bowel disease. For each CDR3 protein, TCRdb gives one entry from its re-call of the 5' RACE reads, without DNA. Its clone listing holds more than 300,000 distinct CDR3 sequences. Input material: blood. Receptors originate from a human donor with ulcerative colitis or Crohn's disease, or a healthy co-twin of an affected twin (not recorded which). Both conserved end residues are part of each CDR3. Fields, in order: V gene, CDR3 length, J gene, CDR3 protein.

V: TRBV20-1
length: 17
J: TRBJ1-5
CDR3: CSASDRGGVLRNQPQHF

V: TRBV6-5
length: 15
J: TRBJ2-1
CDR3: CASSYSGGSKDEQFF

V: TRBV10-1
length: 15
J: TRBJ2-1
CDR3: CASSDWDSSFNEQFF

V: TRBV27
length: 14
J: TRBJ2-2
CDR3: CASRQDRRTGELFF

V: TRBV3-1
length: 17
J: TRBJ2-2
CDR3: CASSLPRLAQYTGELFF

V: TRBV25-1
length: 17
J: TRBJ2-7
CDR3: CASSETSGRSSSYEQYF

V: TRBV5-1
length: 15
J: TRBJ2-7
CDR3: CASSSAPGATYEQYF

V: TRBV15
length: 14
J: TRBJ2-2
CDR3: CATSRDLGAGELFF

V: TRBV4-2
length: 15
J: TRBJ1-2
CDR3: CASSRLTGDLYGYTF

V: TRBV30
length: 14
J: TRBJ2-4
CDR3: CAWSVGTAKNIQYF

V: TRBV10-3
length: 14
J: TRBJ2-5
CDR3: CAISEGGSQETQYF

V: TRBV9
length: 14
J: TRBJ2-3
CDR3: CASSVPTSTDTQYF

V: TRBV5-1
length: 13
J: TRBJ1-1
CDR3: CASSLWQNTEAFF

V: TRBV14
length: 15
J: TRBJ1-4
CDR3: CASSQDSRTGEKLFF

V: TRBV28
length: 13
J: TRBJ1-3
CDR3: CASSQGMRNTIYF

V: TRBV9
length: 13
J: TRBJ1-2
CDR3: CASSRSQGGGYTF

V: TRBV20-1
length: 15
J: TRBJ2-3
CDR3: CSAPVRASGSDTQYF

V: TRBV12-3/TRBV12-4
length: 14
J: TRBJ1-4
CDR3: CASSRLGRNEKLFF

V: TRBV12-3/TRBV12-4
length: 16
J: TRBJ1-5
CDR3: CASSRAGTGSNQPQHF

V: TRBV29-1
length: 12
J: TRBJ1-2
CDR3: CSGRVLDYGYTF

V: TRBV15
length: 16
J: TRBJ2-1
CDR3: CATSRDNRTPYNEQFF

V: TRBV20-1
length: 13
J: TRBJ2-3
CDR3: CGKRGQLTDTQYF

V: TRBV28
length: 16
J: TRBJ2-7
CDR3: CASSSQLGTTAYEQYF

V: TRBV5-4
length: 14
J: TRBJ1-4
CDR3: CASSLDSRLGKLFF

V: TRBV18
length: 16
J: TRBJ2-5
CDR3: CASSPRGLAGQETQYF

V: TRBV19
length: 14
J: TRBJ1-1
CDR3: CASSYAGGNTEAFF

V: TRBV29-1
length: 15
J: TRBJ2-7
CDR3: CSVVLAGGPSYEQYF

V: TRBV6-5
length: 15
J: TRBJ2-3
CDR3: CASSYSTGITDTQYF

V: TRBV5-1
length: 19
J: TRBJ2-1
CDR3: CASTRSLSLLALRANEQFF

V: TRBV12-3/TRBV12-4
length: 12
J: TRBJ2-7
CDR3: CASSIRQYEQYF

V: TRBV6-2/TRBV6-3
length: 13
J: TRBJ2-1
CDR3: CASSYSSWNEQFF

V: TRBV27
length: 15
J: TRBJ2-7
CDR3: CASRKPGPQQGEQYF